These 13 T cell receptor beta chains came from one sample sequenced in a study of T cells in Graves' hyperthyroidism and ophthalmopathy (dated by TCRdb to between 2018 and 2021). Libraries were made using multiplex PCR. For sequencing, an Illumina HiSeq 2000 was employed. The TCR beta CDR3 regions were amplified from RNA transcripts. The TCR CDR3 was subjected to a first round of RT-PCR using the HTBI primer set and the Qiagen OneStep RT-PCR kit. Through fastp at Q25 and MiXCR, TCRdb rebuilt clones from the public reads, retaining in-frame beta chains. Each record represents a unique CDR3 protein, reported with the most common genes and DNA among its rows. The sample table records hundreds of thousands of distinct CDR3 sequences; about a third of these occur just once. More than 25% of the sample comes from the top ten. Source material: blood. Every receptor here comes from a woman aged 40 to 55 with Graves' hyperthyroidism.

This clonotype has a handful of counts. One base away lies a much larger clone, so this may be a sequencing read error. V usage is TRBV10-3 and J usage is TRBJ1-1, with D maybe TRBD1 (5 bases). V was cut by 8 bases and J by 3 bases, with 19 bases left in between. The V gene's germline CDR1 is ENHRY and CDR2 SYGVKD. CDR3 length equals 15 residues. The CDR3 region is CAIGLRSGRYTEAFF. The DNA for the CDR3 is TGTGCCATCGGTTTGAGGTCAGGGAGATACACTGAAGCTTTCTTT.

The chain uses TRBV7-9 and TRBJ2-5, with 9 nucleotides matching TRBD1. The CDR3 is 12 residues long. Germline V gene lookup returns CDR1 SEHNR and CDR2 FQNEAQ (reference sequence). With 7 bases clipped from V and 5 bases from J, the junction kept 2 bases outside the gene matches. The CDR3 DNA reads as TGTGCCAGCACTACAGGGGGCGAGACCCAGTACTTC. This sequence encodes CASTTGGETQYF.

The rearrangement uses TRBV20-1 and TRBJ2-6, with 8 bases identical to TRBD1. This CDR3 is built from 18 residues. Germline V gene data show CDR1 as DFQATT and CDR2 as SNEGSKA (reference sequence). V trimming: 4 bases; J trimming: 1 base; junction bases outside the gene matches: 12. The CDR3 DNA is TGCAGTGCTAACCACCAGGGACAGGCTACTTCTGGGGCCAACGTCCTGACTTTC. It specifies CSANHQGQATSGANVLTF.

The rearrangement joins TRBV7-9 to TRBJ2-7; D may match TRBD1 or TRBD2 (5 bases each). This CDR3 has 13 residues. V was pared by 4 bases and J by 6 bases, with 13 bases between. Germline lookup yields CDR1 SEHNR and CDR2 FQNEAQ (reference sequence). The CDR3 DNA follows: TGTGCCAGCAGCTCCCCGGGACGCGGCGAGCAGTACTTC. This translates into CASSSPGRGEQYF.

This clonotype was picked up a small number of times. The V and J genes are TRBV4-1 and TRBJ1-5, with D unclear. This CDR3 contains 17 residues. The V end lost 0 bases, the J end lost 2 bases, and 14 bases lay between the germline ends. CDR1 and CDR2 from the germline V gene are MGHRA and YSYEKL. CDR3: CASSQEGMSMGNQPQHF. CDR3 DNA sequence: TGCGCCAGCAGCCAAGAGGGGATGAGTATGGGCAATCAGCCCCAGCATTTT.

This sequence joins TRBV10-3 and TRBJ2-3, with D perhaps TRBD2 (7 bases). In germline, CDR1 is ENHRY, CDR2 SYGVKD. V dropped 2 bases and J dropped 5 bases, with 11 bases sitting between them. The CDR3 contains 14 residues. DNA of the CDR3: TGTGCCATCAGTGAGGGGGGGGCGAAAGATACGCAGTATTTT. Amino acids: CAISEGGAKDTQYF.

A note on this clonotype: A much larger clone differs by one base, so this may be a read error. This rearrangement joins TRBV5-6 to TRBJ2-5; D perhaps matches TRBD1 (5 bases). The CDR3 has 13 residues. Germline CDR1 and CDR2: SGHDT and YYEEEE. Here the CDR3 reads CASSLYETEAQYF. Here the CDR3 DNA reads TGTGCCAGCAGCTTGTACGAGACAGAGGCCCAGTACTTC. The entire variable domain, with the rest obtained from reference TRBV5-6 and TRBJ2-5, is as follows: DAGVTQSPTHLIKTRGQQVTLRCSPKSGHDTVSWYQQALGQGPQFIFQYYEEEERQRGNFPDRFSGHQFPNYSSELNVNALLLGDSALYLCASSLYETEAQYFGPGTRLLVL.

The CDR3: CASSVTAMGRETQYF. The DNA for the CDR3 is TGTGCCAGCAGCGTGACAGCGATGGGACGAGAGACCCAGTACTTC. The chain is built from TRBV7-3 and TRBJ2-5; D is tentatively TRBD1 or TRBD2 (5 bases each). The CDR3 spans 15 residues. V was pared by 5 bases and J by 4 bases, with 17 bases between. The V gene's germline CDR1 is SGHTA and CDR2 FQGTGA.

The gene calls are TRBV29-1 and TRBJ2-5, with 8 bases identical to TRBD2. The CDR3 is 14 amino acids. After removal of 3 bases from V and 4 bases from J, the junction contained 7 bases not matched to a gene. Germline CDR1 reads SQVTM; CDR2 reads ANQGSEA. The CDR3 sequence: CSVEDLAGGETQYF. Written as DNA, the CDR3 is TGCAGCGTTGAGGATCTCGCGGGGGGAGAGACCCAGTACTTC.

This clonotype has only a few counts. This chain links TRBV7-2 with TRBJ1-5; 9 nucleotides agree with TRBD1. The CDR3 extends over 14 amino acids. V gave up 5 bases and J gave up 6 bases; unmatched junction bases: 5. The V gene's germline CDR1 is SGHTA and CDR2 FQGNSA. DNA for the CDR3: TGTGCCAGCAGCATTACAGGGGGCCCTCAGCCCCAGCATTTT. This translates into CASSITGGPQPQHF.

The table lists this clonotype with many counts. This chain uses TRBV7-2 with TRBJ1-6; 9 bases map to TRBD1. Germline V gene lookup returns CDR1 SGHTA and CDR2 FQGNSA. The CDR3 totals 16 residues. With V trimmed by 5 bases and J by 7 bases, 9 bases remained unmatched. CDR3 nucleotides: TGTGCCAGCAGCGTATTACAGGGGGCAAGGAATTCACCCCTCCACTTT. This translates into CASSVLQGARNSPLHF.

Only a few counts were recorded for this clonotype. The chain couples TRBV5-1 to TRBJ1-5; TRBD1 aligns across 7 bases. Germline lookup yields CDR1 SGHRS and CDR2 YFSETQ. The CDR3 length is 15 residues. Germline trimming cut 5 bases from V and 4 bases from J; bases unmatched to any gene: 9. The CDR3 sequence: CASSPRTGQNQPQHF. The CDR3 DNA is TGCGCCAGCAGTCCTAGGACAGGACAGAATCAGCCCCAGCATTTT.

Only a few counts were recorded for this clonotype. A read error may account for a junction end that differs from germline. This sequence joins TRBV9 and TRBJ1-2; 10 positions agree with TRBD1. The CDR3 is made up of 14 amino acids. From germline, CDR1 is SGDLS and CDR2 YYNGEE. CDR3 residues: CASSVGTGDRGCTF. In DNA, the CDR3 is TGTGCCAGCAGCGTGGGGACAGGGGATCGTGGCTGCACCTTC.